The 4 T cell receptor beta chains given below trace back to one sample, sequenced in a study of neurological immune-mediated disorders. TCRdb reprocessed the 5' RACE reads via MiXCR and lists one record per CDR3 protein. The table includes some 46,000 distinct CDR3 sequences, approximately 4.5% detected once. Material for sequencing was PBMCs. The origin of the receptors is a woman aged 55-75 years with multiple sclerosis.

This clonotype has just one count. The chain recombines TRBV3-1 with TRBJ1-2, with no clear D. Germline V gene data show CDR1 as LGHDT and CDR2 as YNNKEL (reference sequence). The CDR3 extends over 13 amino acids. V lost 5 bases and J 1 base, leaving 8 bases between the germline ends. The CDR3 DNA is TGTGCCAGCAGCGCACAGAATAACTATGGCTACACCTTC. It is translated as CASSAQNNYGYTF.

This clonotype occurred a few times. The rearrangement uses TRBV4-1 and TRBJ1-1, with TRBD1 as a possible D gene (6 bases). The CDR3 runs 14 residues. The V end was cut by 1 base, the J end by 5 bases, with 11 bases between. Germline assignment: CDR1 MGHRA and CDR2 YSYEKL. CDR3 region: CASSQAGVRTEAFF. CDR3 DNA sequence: TGCGCCAGCAGCCAAGCAGGGGTCCGAACTGAAGCTTTCTTT.

The V and J genes are TRBV12-3 or TRBV12-4 and TRBJ1-1, with 9 positions matching TRBD1. The CDR3 totals 15 residues. The trim removed 1 base at V and 4 bases at J, leaving 4 bases unmatched. CDR3 DNA sequence: TGTGCCAGCAGTTTAGGGACAGGGGTGAGCACTGAAGCTTTCTTT. It translates to CASSLGTGVSTEAFF.

This clonotype was counted ten times or more. The CDR3 spells CASSHYNRDPQETQYF. The CDR3 DNA sequence: TGTGCCAGCTCACATTATAACAGGGACCCCCAAGAGACCCAGTACTTC. The rearrangement joins TRBV18 to TRBJ2-5; tentatively, D is TRBD1 (6 bases). CDR3 length: 16 residues. The germline V and J ends were trimmed by 4 bases and 1 base, with 16 bases remaining between them. Germline CDR1 is KGHSH and CDR2 is LQKENI.